Shown below are 7 T cell receptor beta chains from a single sample sequenced in a study of T cell repertoires in cytomegalovirus infection. TCRdb processed the reads anew with MiXCR; each CDR3 protein has one entry. Of about 330,000 distinct CDR3 sequences in the sample, around a tenth are singletons; the top ten hold 3.5% to 4.5%. The source material was PBMCs. The receptor source for this set is a human donor in good health (CMV status not recorded). Some clones in this sample may be carry-over from other donors' samples.

The chain uses TRBV11-2 and TRBJ2-3, with a weak D call TRBD2 (6 bases). CDR3 size: 15 residues. V shed 3 bases and J shed 7 bases, with 17 bases lying between them. Germline CDR1 SGHAT, CDR2 FQNNGV. Here the CDR3 reads CASSLRGTHLNTQYF. CDR3 sequence (DNA): TGTGCCAGCAGCTTGCGCGGGACGCATCTTAATACGCAGTATTTT. Supplemented by reference TRBV11-2 and TRBJ2-3, the full variable domain reads EAGVAQSPRYKIIEKRQSVAFWCNPISGHATLYWYQQILGQGPKLLIQFQNNGVVDDSQLPKDRFSAERLKGVDSTLKIQPAKLEDSAVYLCASSLRGTHLNTQYFGPGTRLTVL.

This clonotype was counted many times. J is TRBJ2-5 and V is TRBV7-8; TRBD1 agrees at 9 bases. Germline-derived CDR1 and CDR2 are SGHVS and FQNEAQ. The ends lost 3 bases at V and 4 bases at J; junction bases unmatched: 3. CDR3 length: 14 residues. This CDR3 is CASSFTGGLETQYF. The CDR3 DNA reads as TGTGCCAGCAGCTTCACAGGGGGCCTAGAGACCCAGTACTTC. Looking up the rest from reference TRBV7-8 and TRBJ2-5 gives the full variable domain: GAGVSQSPRYKVAKRGQDVALRCDPISGHVSLFWYQQALGQGPEFLTYFQNEAQLDKSGLPSDRFFAERPEGSVSTLKIQRTQQEDSAVYLCASSFTGGLETQYFGPGTRLLVL.

This clonotype appeared many times. V usage is TRBV4-3 and J usage is TRBJ1-4; D is ambiguous. The CDR3 extends over 15 amino acids. CDR1 is LGHNA, CDR2 YSLEER, per germline. Trimming stripped 1 base from V and 5 bases from J, with 11 bases between. The CDR3 DNA reads as TGCGCCAGCAGCCAAGTCGGGTACACCAATGAAAAACTGTTTTTT. Amino acid sequence: CASSQVGYTNEKLFF.

This clonotype has at least ten counts. The chain has TRBV7-2 and TRBJ2-1; D tentatively fits TRBD1 or TRBD2 (5 bases each). Trimming removed 4 bases from V and 6 bases from J, with 16 bases in between. CDR3 length equals 15 residues. Per the germline V gene, CDR1 is SGHTA and CDR2 is FQGNSA. CDR3 protein: CASSYEGRGPNEQFF. CDR3 sequence (DNA): TGTGCCAGCAGCTACGAAGGCCGGGGCCCCAATGAGCAGTTCTTC.

This clonotype was counted a few times. This rearrangement joins TRBV15 to TRBJ1-5, with 7 nucleotides matching TRBD1. The CDR3 runs 18 residues. V shed 0 bases, J shed 3 bases, and the junction held 11 bases outside the gene matches. The V gene's germline CDR1 is LNHNV and CDR2 YYDKDF (reference sequence). The CDR3 reads CATSRDYSGTEYNQPQHF. The CDR3 DNA reads TGTGCCACCAGCAGAGATTATTCCGGGACAGAGTACAATCAGCCCCAGCATTTT. Together with reference TRBV15 and TRBJ1-5, the CDR3 gives the full variable domain: DAMVIQNPRYQVTQFGKPVTLSCSQTLNHNVMYWYQQKSSQAPKLLFHYYDKDFNNEADTPDNFQSRRPNTSFCFLDIRSPGLGDTAMYLCATSRDYSGTEYNQPQHFGDGTRLSIL.

At least ten counts were recorded for this clonotype. This rearrangement joins TRBV4-2 to TRBJ2-7, with 9 nucleotides matching TRBD2. The CDR3 extends over 17 amino acids. Germline CDR1 and CDR2: LGHNA and YNFKEQ. The ends lost 1 base at V and 3 bases at J; junction bases unmatched: 10. CDR3 nucleotides: TGTGCCAGCAGCCAAGTTCCAGCGGGAGGCCTCATCTACGAGCAGTACTTC. It specifies CASSQVPAGGLIYEQYF.

This clonotype was seen more than once but under ten times. The chain recombines TRBV27 with TRBJ2-7; weak D call: TRBD2 (6 bases). The germline gives CDR1 MNHEY, CDR2 SMNVEV (reference sequence). The CDR3 contains 16 residues. V lost 6 bases and J 5 bases, leaving 23 bases between the germline ends. The CDR3 here is CASRLTGTSWVNEQYF. For the CDR3, the DNA is TGTGCCAGCAGACTTACCGGGACTTCCTGGGTAAACGAGCAGTACTTC.